There are a few counts of the clone carrying this T cell receptor (beta chain). Antigen unknown. These data originate in a study of cytomegalovirus exposure and HLA in healthy donors. Findings and limits, study-wide: Exclusion applied to some V segments, including TRBV6-2 and TRBV6-3, as they were indistinguishable. Presence/absence analyses supposed approximately even sequencing depth among donors. A link between a missense DCLRE1C variant and TCR beta V- and J-gene trimming emerged from a later analysis.

Primers: 60 Vbeta forward and 13 Jbeta reverse. How the authors handled the data: It was a later analysis that counted tens of millions of unique TCR beta chains, of which 8.5 million to 12 million were shared. TCRdb's copy holds only in-frame clones and misses some; the assay was immunoSEQ multiplex PCR. Clone size and the V and J calls come from that table; the DNA yielded D and trimming. This table has more than 95,000 clones, 70% to 80% appearing once. This CDR3 is built from 14 residues. CDR1 SGHTA and CDR2 FQGTGA come from the germline V gene. The V end lost 3 bases, the J end lost 3 bases, and 8 bases lay between the germline ends.

The sequenced sample was PBMCs. The chain uses TRBV7-3 and TRBJ2-2; D is unclear. The clonotype comes from a man aged 35 to 55 in good health and CMV-seropositive. DNA for the CDR3: TGTGCCAGCAGCTTGTACTCTGACACCGGGGAGCTGTTTTTT. The encoded protein is CASSLYSDTGELFF.